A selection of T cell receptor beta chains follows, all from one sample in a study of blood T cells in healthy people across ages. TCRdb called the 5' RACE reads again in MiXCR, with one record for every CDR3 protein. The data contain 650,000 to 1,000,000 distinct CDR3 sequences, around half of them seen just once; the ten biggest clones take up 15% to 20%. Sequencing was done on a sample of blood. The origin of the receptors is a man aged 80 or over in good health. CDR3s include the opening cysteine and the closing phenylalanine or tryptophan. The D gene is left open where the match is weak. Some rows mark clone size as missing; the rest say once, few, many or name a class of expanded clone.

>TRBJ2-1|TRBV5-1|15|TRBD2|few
TGCGCCAGCAGCTTCGATGGGGGGGAGGGGAATGAGCAGTTCTTC
CASSFDGGEGNEQFF
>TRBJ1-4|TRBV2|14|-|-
TGTGCCAGCAGGCAACAGGCAACTAATGAAAAACTGTTTTTT
CASRQQATNEKLFF
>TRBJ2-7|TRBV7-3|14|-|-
TGTTCCAGCAGCCCTCGGGCCAGCGGAGAGACTCAGTACTTC
CSSSPRASGETQYF
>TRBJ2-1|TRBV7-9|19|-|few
TGTGCCAGCAGCTCACACTCATACCCGACCAGGGCCCTTTACAATGAGCAGTTCTTC
CASSSHSYPTRALYNEQFF
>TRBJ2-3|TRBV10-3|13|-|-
TGTGCCATCACGCAGGGAATGGGAGATACGCAGTATTTT
CAITQGMGDTQYF
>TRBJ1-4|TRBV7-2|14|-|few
TGTGCCAGCAGCTTATTAGGGGCCGGTGAAAAACTGTTTTTT
CASSLLGAGEKLFF
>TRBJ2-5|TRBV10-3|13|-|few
TGTGCCATCAGTGCGTCAAGCGGAGAGACCCAGTACTTC
CAISASSGETQYF
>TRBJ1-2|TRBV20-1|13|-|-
TGCAGTGCTAGAGACGAAGGAAGAGGCGGCTACACCTTC
CSARDEGRGGYTF
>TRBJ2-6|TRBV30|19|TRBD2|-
TGTGCCTCTGAACGAGTTTTTGGGACTAGCGGGAGAGGGGCCAACGTCCTGACTTTC
CASERVFGTSGRGANVLTF
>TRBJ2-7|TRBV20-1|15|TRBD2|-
TGCAGTGCTAGGTCTTTGACTAGCGGGACCTACGAGCAGTACTTC
CSARSLTSGTYEQYF
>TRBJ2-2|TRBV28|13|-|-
TGTGCCAGCAGTTTGGGATGGCCCGGGGAGCTGTTTTTT
CASSLGWPGELFF
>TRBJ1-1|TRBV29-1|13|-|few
TGCAGCGTTGAAGACAGCGCCGACACTGAAGCTTTCTTT
CSVEDSADTEAFF
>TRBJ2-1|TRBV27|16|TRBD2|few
TGTGCCAGCAGTTTGAGGGGTAGCGGGGTATACAATGAGCAGTTCTTC
CASSLRGSGVYNEQFF
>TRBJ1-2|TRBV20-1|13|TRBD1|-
TGCAGTGCCCCCGCGGACAGGGGGCTTGGCTACACCTTC
CSAPADRGLGYTF
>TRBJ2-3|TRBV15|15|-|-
TGTGCCACCAGCATACCCGCGATGGACACAGATACGCAGTATTTT
CATSIPAMDTDTQYF
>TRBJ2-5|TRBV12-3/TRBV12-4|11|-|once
TGTGCCAGCAGTCCCCAGAGCGCCCAGTACTTC
CASSPQSAQYF
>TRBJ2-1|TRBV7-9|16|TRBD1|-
TGTGCCAGCAGCTGGGGCCGGGACAGGGGAAACAATGAGCAGTTCTTC
CASSWGRDRGNNEQFF
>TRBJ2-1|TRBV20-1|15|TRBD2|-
TGCAGTGCTAACCCAGGGACTAGCGGGAGAGGTGAGCAGTTCTTC
CSANPGTSGRGEQFF
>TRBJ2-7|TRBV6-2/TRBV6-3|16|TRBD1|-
TGTGCCAGCACCGAAGGGGGACAGGGGTCAGCCTACGAGCAGTACTTC
CASTEGGQGSAYEQYF
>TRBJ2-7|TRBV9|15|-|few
TGTGCCAGCAGCGTAGGGTTCGAACGGACCGGCGAGCAGTACTTC
CASSVGFERTGEQYF
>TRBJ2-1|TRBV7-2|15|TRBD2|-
TGTGCCAGCAGGGCGAAGCGGGAGGGCTACAATGAGCAGTTCTTC
CASRAKREGYNEQFF
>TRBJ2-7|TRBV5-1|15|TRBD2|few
TGCGCCAGCGGCTTAGGACTAGCGATCTCCTACGAGCAGTACTTC
CASGLGLAISYEQYF
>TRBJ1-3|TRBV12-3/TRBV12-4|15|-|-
TGTGCCAGCACCCCCGACGGAGTCTCTGGAAACGCCATATATTTT
CASTPDGVSGNAIYF
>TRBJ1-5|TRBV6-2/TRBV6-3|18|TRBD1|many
TGTGCCAGCAGTTACATCATCGGGACAGGGGCTGACAATCAGCCCCAGCATTTT
CASSYIIGTGADNQPQHF
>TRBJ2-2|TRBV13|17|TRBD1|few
TGTGCCAGCAGCTTATCTTCACAGACAGGGGCGGCCGGGGAGCTGTTTTTT
CASSLSSQTGAAGELFF
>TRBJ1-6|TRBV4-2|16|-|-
TGTGCCAGCAGAGATTTGAGGCAGGGAATTAATTCACCCCTCCACTTT
CASRDLRQGINSPLHF
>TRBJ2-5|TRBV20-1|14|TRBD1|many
TGCAGTGCTCGGACAGGGAGGAATTTTGAGACCCAGTACTTC
CSARTGRNFETQYF
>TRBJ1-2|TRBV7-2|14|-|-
TGTGCCAGCAGCTCATACCGGACATTTACTGGCTACACCTTC
CASSSYRTFTGYTF
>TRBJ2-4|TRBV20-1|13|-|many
TGCAGTGCCACGGACAGTGTCAAAAACATTCAGTACTTC
CSATDSVKNIQYF
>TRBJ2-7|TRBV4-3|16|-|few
TGCGCCAGCAGCCAAGGACGTGGAAGGGGTTCCTACGAGCAGTACTTC
CASSQGRGRGSYEQYF
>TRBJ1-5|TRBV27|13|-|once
TGTGCCAGCAGTGGCCGGGACCTACAGCCCCAGCATTTT
CASSGRDLQPQHF
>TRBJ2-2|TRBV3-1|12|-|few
TGTGCCAGCAGCCCGGGATTCGGGGAGCTGTTTTTT
CASSPGFGELFF
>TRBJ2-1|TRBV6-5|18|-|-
TGTGCCAGCAGTTACTCGGGATATAGACAGATGAGGGCAAATGAGCAGTTCTTC
CASSYSGYRQMRANEQFF
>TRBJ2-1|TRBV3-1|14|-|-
TGTGCCAGCAGCCAAGGAGTCAGGGGAAATGAGCAGTTCTTC
CASSQGVRGNEQFF
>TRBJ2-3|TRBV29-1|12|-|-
TGCAGCGAGGAGACGCGCACAGATACGCAGTATTTT
CSEETRTDTQYF
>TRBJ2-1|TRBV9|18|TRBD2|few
TGTGCCAGCAGCGTCCTCCCCCCGGGACTAGCGGGAGACAATGAGCAGTTCTTC
CASSVLPPGLAGDNEQFF
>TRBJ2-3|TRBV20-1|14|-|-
TGCAGTGCTCAAAGGGGAGAATACACAGATACGCAGTATTTT
CSAQRGEYTDTQYF
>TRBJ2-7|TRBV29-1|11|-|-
TGCAGCGTTGTTACCCCGCCCGAGCAGTACTTC
CSVVTPPEQYF
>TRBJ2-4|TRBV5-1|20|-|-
TGCGCCAGCAGCTCCACCATAGTGAGTTCGGGGACCTTAGCCAAAAACATTCAGTACTTC
CASSSTIVSSGTLAKNIQYF
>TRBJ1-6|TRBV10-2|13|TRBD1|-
TGCGCCACCCAGACAGGGGGGTTGTCACCCCTCCACTTT
CATQTGGLSPLHF